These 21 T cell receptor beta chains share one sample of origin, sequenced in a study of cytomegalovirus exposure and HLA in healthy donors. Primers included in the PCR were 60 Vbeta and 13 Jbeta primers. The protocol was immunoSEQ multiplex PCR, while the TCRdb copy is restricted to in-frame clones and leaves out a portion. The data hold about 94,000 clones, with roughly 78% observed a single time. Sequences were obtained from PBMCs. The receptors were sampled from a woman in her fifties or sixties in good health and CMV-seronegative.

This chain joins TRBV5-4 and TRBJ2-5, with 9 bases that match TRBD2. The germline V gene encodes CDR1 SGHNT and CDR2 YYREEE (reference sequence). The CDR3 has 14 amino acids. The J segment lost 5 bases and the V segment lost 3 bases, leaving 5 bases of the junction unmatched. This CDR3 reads CASSYGTSLETQYF. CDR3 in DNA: TGTGCCAGCAGCTACGGGACTAGCTTGGAGACCCAGTACTTC.

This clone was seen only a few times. The chain's CDR3 is CASSPKTGTGGGKGEAFF. The CDR3 DNA reads as TGTGCCAGCAGCCCAAAGACCGGGACAGGGGGCGGCAAGGGTGAAGCTTTCTTT. V gene TRBV7-9 combines with J gene TRBJ1-1, with 12 nucleotides matching TRBD1. Germline V CDR1 and CDR2: SEHNR, FQNEAQ (reference sequence). The length of the CDR3 is 18 residues. J lost 7 bases, V lost 5 bases, and 17 bases had no gene match. Variable domain in full (rest from reference TRBV7-9 and TRBJ1-1): DTGVSQNPRHKITKRGQNVTFRCDPISEHNRLYWYRQTLGQGPEFLTYFQNEAQLEKSRLLSDRFSAERPKGSFSTLEIQRTEQGDSAMYLCASSPKTGTGGGKGEAFFGQGTRLTVV.

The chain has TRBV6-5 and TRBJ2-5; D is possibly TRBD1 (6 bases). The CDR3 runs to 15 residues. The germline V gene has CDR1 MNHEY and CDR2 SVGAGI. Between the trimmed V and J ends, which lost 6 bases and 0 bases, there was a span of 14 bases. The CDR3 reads CASSPPGVYQETQYF. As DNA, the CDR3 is TGTGCCAGCAGCCCGCCAGGGGTCTACCAAGAGACCCAGTACTTC.

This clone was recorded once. The CDR3 sequence is CASSRGTSSYNEQFF. CDR3 in DNA: TGTGCCAGCAGCCGCGGGACTAGCTCCTACAATGAGCAGTTCTTC. The rearrangement joins TRBV14 to TRBJ2-1; TRBD2 aligns across 8 bases. The CDR3 spans 15 residues. V dropped 4 bases and J dropped 0; count of bases not matched to a gene: 2. Germline assignment: CDR1 SGHDN and CDR2 FVKESK.

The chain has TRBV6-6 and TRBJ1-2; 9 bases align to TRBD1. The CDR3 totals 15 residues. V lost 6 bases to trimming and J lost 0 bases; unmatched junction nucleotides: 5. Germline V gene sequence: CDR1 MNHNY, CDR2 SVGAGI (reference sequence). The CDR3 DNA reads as TGTGCCAGCAGGCGGGACAGGGACACTAACTATGGCTACACCTTC. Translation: CASRRDRDTNYGYTF.

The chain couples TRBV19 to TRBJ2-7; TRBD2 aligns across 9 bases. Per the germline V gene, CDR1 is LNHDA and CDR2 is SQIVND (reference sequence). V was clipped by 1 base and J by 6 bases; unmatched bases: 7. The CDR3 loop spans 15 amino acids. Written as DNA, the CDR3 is TGTGCCAGTAGTATAGGCAATAGCGGGAGATCCGAGCAGTACTTC. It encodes CASSIGNSGRSEQYF.

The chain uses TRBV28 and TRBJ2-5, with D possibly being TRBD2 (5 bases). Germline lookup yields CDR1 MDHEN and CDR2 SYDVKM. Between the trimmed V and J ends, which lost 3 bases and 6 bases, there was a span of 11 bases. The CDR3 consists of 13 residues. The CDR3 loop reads CASSFHRGKTQYF. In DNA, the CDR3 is TGTGCCAGCAGTTTTCATCGGGGAAAGACCCAGTACTTC.

The CDR3 protein is CASSRDRNYEQYF. CDR3 in DNA: TGTGCCAGCAGTCGGGACAGGAATTACGAGCAGTACTTC. This chain uses TRBV27 with TRBJ2-7; 8 nucleotides agree with TRBD1. The CDR3 is made up of 13 amino acids. Looked up from germline, CDR1 is MNHEY and CDR2 is SMNVEV (reference sequence). With V trimmed by 5 bases and J by 4 bases, 4 bases remained unmatched.

CDR3 sequence (DNA): TGTGCCAGCAGCCTTAGAGACAGTTTCAGAATGAACACTGAAGCTTTCTTT. This sequence encodes CASSLRDSFRMNTEAFF. The chain joins TRBV14 to TRBJ1-1; TRBD1 is a possible D gene (5 bases). Germline V gene sequence: CDR1 SGHDN, CDR2 FVKESK. V lost 4 bases and J lost 0, with 18 bases in between. The CDR3 totals 17 residues.

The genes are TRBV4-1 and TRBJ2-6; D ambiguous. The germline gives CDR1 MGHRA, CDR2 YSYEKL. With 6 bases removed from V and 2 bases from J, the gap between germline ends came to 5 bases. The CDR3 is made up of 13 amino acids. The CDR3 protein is CASSATGANVLTF. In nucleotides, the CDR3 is TGCGCCAGCAGTGCTACTGGGGCCAACGTCCTGACTTTC.

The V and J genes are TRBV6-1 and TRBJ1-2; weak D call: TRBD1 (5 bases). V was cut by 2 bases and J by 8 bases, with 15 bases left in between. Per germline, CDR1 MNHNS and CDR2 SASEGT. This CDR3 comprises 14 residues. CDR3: CASSESPGFGGYTF. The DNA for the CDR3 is TGTGCCAGCAGTGAATCTCCAGGGTTTGGAGGCTACACCTTC.

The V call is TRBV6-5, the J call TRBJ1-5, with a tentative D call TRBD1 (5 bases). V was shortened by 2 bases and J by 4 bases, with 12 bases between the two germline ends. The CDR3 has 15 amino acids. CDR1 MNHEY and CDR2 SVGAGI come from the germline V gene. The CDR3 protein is CASSYNGGENQPQHF. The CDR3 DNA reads TGTGCCAGCAGTTACAACGGGGGGGAGAATCAGCCCCAGCATTTT.

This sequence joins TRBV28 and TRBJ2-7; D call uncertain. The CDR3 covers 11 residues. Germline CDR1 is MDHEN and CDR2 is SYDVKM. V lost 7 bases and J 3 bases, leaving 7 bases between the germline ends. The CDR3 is CASTGNYEQYF. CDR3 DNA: TGTGCCAGCACCGGTAACTACGAGCAGTACTTC.

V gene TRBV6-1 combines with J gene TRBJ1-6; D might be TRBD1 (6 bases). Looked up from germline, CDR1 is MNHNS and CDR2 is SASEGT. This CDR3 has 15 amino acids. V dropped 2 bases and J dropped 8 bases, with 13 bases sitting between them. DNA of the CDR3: TGTGCCAGCAGTGAATTACAGGGAAGGCATTCACCCCTCCACTTT. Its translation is CASSELQGRHSPLHF.

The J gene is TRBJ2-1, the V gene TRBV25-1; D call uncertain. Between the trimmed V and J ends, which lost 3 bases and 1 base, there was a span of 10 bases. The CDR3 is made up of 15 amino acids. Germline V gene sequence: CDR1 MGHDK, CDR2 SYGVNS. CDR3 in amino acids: CASSDMVASYNEQFF. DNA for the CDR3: TGTGCCAGCAGTGATATGGTAGCATCCTACAATGAGCAGTTCTTC.

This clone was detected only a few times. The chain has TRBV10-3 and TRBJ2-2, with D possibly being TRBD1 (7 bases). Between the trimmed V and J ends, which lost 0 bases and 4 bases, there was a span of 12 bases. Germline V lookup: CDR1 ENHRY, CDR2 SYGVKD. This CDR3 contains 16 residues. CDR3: CAISESTGTRTGELFF. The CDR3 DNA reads TGTGCCATCAGTGAGTCGACAGGGACTCGCACCGGGGAGCTGTTTTTT.

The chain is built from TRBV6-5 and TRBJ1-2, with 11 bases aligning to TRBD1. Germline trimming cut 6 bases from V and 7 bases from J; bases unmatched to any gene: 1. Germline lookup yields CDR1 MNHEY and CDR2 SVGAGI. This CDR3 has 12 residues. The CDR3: CASRGTGGGYTF. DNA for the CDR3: TGTGCCAGCAGAGGGACAGGGGGTGGCTACACCTTC.

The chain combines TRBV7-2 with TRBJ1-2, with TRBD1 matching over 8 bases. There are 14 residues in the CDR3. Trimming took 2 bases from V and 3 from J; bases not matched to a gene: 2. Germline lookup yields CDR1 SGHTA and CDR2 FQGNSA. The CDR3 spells CASSLRGQDYGYTF. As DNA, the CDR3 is TGTGCCAGCAGCTTAAGGGGACAGGACTATGGCTACACCTTC.

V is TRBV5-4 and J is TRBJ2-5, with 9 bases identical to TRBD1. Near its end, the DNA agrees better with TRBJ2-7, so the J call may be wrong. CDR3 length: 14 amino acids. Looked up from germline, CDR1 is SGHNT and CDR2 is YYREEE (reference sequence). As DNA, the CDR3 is TGTGCCAGCAGCTTCACGGGACAGGGAGCCGAGCAGTACTTC. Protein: CASSFTGQGAEQYF.

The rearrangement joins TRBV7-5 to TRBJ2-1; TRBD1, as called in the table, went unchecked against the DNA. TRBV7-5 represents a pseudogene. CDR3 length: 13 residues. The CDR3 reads CARSWTSYNEQFF. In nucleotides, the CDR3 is TGTGCCAGAAGCTGGACATCCTACAATGAGCAGTTCTTC.

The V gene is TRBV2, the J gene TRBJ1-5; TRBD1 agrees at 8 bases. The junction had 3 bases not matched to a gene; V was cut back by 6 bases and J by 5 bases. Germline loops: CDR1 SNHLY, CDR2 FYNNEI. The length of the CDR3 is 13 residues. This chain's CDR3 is CASRGQVDQPQHF. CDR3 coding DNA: TGTGCCAGCAGGGGACAGGTTGATCAGCCCCAGCATTTT.